Following are 19 T cell receptor beta chains from one sample sequenced in a study of early T cells in non-severe SARS-CoV-2 infection. TCRdb used MiXCR to reprocess the 5' RACE reads, holding one entry per CDR3 protein. The sample gives 50,000 to 60,000 distinct CDR3 sequences, 9.5% to 15% of which show up once; under 1.5% is in the top ten. The sequenced sample was whole blood. These receptors were collected from an adult who was a healthcare worker with PCR-confirmed SARS-CoV-2 infection or an uninfected control (not recorded which).

Ten or more counts support this clonotype. This chain connects TRBV5-4 to TRBJ2-5; D remains ambiguous. CDR3 length: 16 residues. The germline V gene encodes CDR1 SGHNT and CDR2 YYREEE (reference sequence). V lost 0 bases and J lost 2, with 14 bases in between. CDR3 coding DNA: TGTGCCAGCAGCTTGGAAAACCGGGCCCCACAAGAGACCCAGTACTTC. Protein: CASSLENRAPQETQYF.

The chain links TRBV29-1 to TRBJ2-3; perhaps TRBD1 as D (6 bases). The CDR3 consists of 14 residues. Germline CDR1 reads SQVTM; CDR2 reads ANQGSEA. With 4 bases removed from V and 0 bases from J, the gap between germline ends came to 11 bases. The CDR3 reads CSVGAGVSTDTQYF. The CDR3 nucleotides are TGCAGCGTTGGGGCAGGGGTAAGCACAGATACGCAGTATTTT.

There are a few counts of this clonotype. The rearrangement uses TRBV12-5 and TRBJ1-2; D remains unclear. Trimming shortened V by 0 bases and J by 1 base, and 9 bases separated the two germline ends. Looked up from germline, CDR1 is LGHNT and CDR2 is FRNRAP. The CDR3 runs 15 residues. The CDR3 protein is CASGLVPDLNYGYTF. CDR3 DNA: TGTGCTAGTGGTTTGGTACCCGACCTTAACTATGGCTACACCTTC. The entire variable domain, with the rest obtained from reference TRBV12-5 and TRBJ1-2, is as follows: DARVTQTPRHKVTEMGQEVTMRCQPILGHNTVFWYRQTMMQGLELLAYFRNRAPLDDSGMPKDRFSAEMPDATLATLKIQPSEPRDSAVYFCASGLVPDLNYGYTFGSGTRLTVV.

This clonotype was observed a few times. The chain employs TRBV10-2 and TRBJ2-7; no reliable D call. The CDR3 covers 12 residues. Per germline, CDR1 WSHSY and CDR2 SAAADI. V gave up 6 bases and J gave up 4 bases, with 10 bases separating them. CDR3 nucleotides: TGCGCCAGCAGCCCCGACCCTTACGAGCAGTACTTC. It yields the protein CASSPDPYEQYF.

V gene TRBV12-3 or TRBV12-4 combines with J gene TRBJ1-3, with a tentative D call TRBD1 (6 bases). The CDR3 has 15 amino acids. The V end lost 2 bases, the J end lost 0 bases, and 8 bases lay between the germline ends. The chain's CDR3 is CASSLRTASGNTIYF. CDR3 sequence (DNA): TGTGCCAGCAGTTTAAGGACAGCCTCTGGAAACACCATATATTTT.

The chain has TRBV10-3 and TRBJ2-2, with a weak D call TRBD2 (6 bases). The V end lost 6 bases, the J end lost 6 bases, and 20 bases lay between the germline ends. In germline, CDR1 is ENHRY, CDR2 SYGVKD. The CDR3 loop spans 16 amino acids. The CDR3 nucleotides read TGTGCCATCAGCCACCCCTCGCGGGGAGGATCCGGGGAGCTGTTTTTT. This translates into CAISHPSRGGSGELFF.

The table lists this clonotype with a few counts. CDR3 sequence reads: CASSLAAGGSDTQYF. CDR3 DNA: TGTGCCAGCAGCTTAGCGGCGGGGGGTTCCGATACGCAGTATTTT. The chain joins TRBV7-2 to TRBJ2-3, with 8 nucleotides matching TRBD2. Per the germline V gene, CDR1 is SGHTA and CDR2 is FQGNSA. This CDR3 has 15 amino acids. The J segment lost 6 bases and the V segment lost 0 bases, leaving 5 bases of the junction unmatched.

The rearrangement joins TRBV5-5 to TRBJ2-7; 7 bases match TRBD1. In germline, CDR1 is SGHKS, CDR2 YYEKEE (reference sequence). The CDR3 is 16 residues long. V lost 4 bases to trimming and J lost 1 base; unmatched junction nucleotides: 11. DNA for the CDR3: TGTGCCAGCAGCCTCACTACAGGGGTGTTATCCTACGAGCAGTACTTC. It encodes CASSLTTGVLSYEQYF.

The gene calls are TRBV6-1 and TRBJ1-5, with D possibly matching TRBD1 (6 bases). Germline CDR1 MNHNS, CDR2 SASEGT. The germline V and J ends were trimmed by 6 bases and 3 bases, with 12 bases remaining between them. The CDR3 contains 14 residues. The CDR3 region is CASRRDTINQPQHF. The CDR3 DNA sequence: TGTGCCAGCAGGCGGGACACAATCAATCAGCCCCAGCATTTT.

Ten or more counts support this clonotype. The chain has TRBV18 and TRBJ1-6; a possible D gene is TRBD1 (6 bases). The CDR3 runs to 14 residues. Germline lookup yields CDR1 KGHSH and CDR2 LQKENI. With 6 bases removed from V and 5 bases from J, the gap between germline ends came to 11 bases. The CDR3: CASSRTENNSPLHF. CDR3 DNA: TGTGCCAGCTCCCGGACAGAAAATAATTCACCCCTCCACTTT. Looking up the rest from reference TRBV18 and TRBJ1-6 gives the full variable domain: NAGVMQNPRHLVRRRGQEARLRCSPMKGHSHVYWYRQLPEEGLKFMVYLQKENIIDESGMPKERFSAEFPKEGPSILRIQQVVRGDSAAYFCASSRTENNSPLHFGNGTRLTVT.

This clonotype was detected ten times or more. The chain recombines TRBV7-8 with TRBJ1-1, with 7 bases matching TRBD1. The CDR3 contains 14 residues. CDR1 and CDR2 (germline): SGHVS, FQNEAQ. The trim removed 5 bases at V and 2 bases at J, leaving 5 bases unmatched. CDR3 sequence reads: CASSRTGVNTEAFF. The CDR3 bases are TGTGCCAGCAGCCGGACAGGCGTTAACACTGAAGCTTTCTTT.

This clonotype was seen at least ten times. The chain recombines TRBV20-1 with TRBJ1-2; 8 bases agree with TRBD1. Trimming cost V 4 bases and J 8 bases; bases outside gene matches: 15. Germline CDR1 and CDR2: DFQATT and SNEGSKA (reference sequence). This CDR3 region has 15 residues. CDR3 residues: CSAKPGQVLARGYTF. The CDR3 nucleotides are TGCAGTGCTAAGCCGGGACAGGTTTTGGCAAGGGGCTACACCTTC.

This clonotype was counted only a few times. The rearrangement joins TRBV29-1 to TRBJ2-2, with TRBD1 matching 10 bases. Germline CDR1 and CDR2: SQVTM and ANQGSEA. V lost 7 bases to trimming and J lost 3 bases; unmatched junction nucleotides: 11. The CDR3 extends over 16 amino acids. This CDR3 is CSAGTGTGAYTGELFF. DNA for the CDR3: TGCAGCGCCGGGACCGGGACAGGGGCCTACACCGGGGAGCTGTTTTTT.

This clonotype was seen only a few times. V usage is TRBV20-1 and J usage is TRBJ2-1; D possibly corresponds to TRBD2 (5 bases). The CDR3 has 16 residues. Trimming removed 1 base at V and 0 bases at J, with 13 bases between. Germline V CDR1 and CDR2: DFQATT, SNEGSKA (reference sequence). The CDR3 nucleotides are TGCAGTGCTAGAGCCCTGCCGGGGAGCTCCTACAATGAGCAGTTCTTC. This translates into CSARALPGSSYNEQFF.

This clonotype was seen a handful of times. The chain recombines TRBV25-1 with TRBJ1-5, with 9 positions matching TRBD1. The J segment lost 5 bases and the V segment lost 4 bases, leaving 6 bases of the junction unmatched. Germline V gene sequence: CDR1 MGHDK, CDR2 SYGVNS. This CDR3 region has 15 residues. The CDR3 DNA sequence: TGTGCCAGCAGTGCCGGGACAGGGTTCGATCAGCCCCAGCATTTT. It yields the protein CASSAGTGFDQPQHF. The complete variable domain, with remaining parts taken from reference TRBV25-1 and TRBJ1-5, reads EADIYQTPRYLVIGTGKKITLECSQTMGHDKMYWYQQDPGMELHLIHYSYGVNSTEKGDLSSESTVSRIRTEHFPLTLESARPSHTSQYLCASSAGTGFDQPQHFGDGTRLSIL.

This clonotype was detected only a few times. The chain carries TRBV10-1 and TRBJ2-2, with a tentative D call TRBD2 (6 bases). Per the germline V gene, CDR1 is WNHNN and CDR2 is SYGVQD (reference sequence). V lost 0 bases and J 7 bases, leaving 12 bases between the germline ends. The CDR3 loop spans 15 amino acids. This chain's CDR3 is CASSESRPRGGELFF. The DNA for the CDR3 is TGCGCCAGCAGTGAGTCCAGGCCGCGGGGCGGGGAGCTGTTTTTT.

This clonotype was detected many times. This rearrangement joins TRBV7-8 to TRBJ2-5, with 8 bases that match TRBD1. The J segment lost 0 bases and the V segment lost 5 bases, leaving 8 bases of the junction unmatched. The CDR3 consists of 16 residues. Germline-derived CDR1 and CDR2 are SGHVS and FQNEAQ. CDR3 region: CASSPRRDRYQETQYF. CDR3 coding DNA: TGTGCCAGCAGCCCACGACGGGACAGGTACCAAGAGACCCAGTACTTC.

The chain couples TRBV7-6 to TRBJ2-1; the match to TRBD2 covers 8 bases. The CDR3 is made up of 16 amino acids. V was pared by 1 base and J by 2 bases, with 4 bases of the junction left unmatched. The germline V gene has CDR1 SGHVS and CDR2 FNYEAQ. The DNA for the CDR3 is TGTGCCAGCAGCTTAGGCGGCGGGGGGACCTACAATGAGCAGTTCTTC. Protein sequence: CASSLGGGGTYNEQFF.

The chain recombines TRBV7-9 with TRBJ2-5; D uncertain. V lost 3 bases, J lost 2 bases, and 7 bases lay in between. Germline values: CDR1 SEHNR, CDR2 FQNEAQ (reference sequence). This CDR3 has 13 amino acids. In DNA form, the CDR3 reads TGTGCCAGCAGCTTCCTTTCTCAAGAGACCCAGTACTTC. Protein product: CASSFLSQETQYF.